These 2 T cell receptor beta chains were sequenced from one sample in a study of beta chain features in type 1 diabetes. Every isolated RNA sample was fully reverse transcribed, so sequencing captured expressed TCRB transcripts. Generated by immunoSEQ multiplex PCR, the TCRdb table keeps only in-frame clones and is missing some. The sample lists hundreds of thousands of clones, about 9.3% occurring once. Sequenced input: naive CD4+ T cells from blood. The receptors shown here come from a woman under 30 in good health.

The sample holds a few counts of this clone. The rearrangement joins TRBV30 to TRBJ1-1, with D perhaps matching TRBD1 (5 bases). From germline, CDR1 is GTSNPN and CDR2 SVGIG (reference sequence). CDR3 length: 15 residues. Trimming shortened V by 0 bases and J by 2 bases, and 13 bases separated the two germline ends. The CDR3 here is CAWSVLGQPNTEAFF. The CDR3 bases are TGTGCCTGGAGTGTACTGGGGCAACCCAACACTGAAGCTTTCTTT.

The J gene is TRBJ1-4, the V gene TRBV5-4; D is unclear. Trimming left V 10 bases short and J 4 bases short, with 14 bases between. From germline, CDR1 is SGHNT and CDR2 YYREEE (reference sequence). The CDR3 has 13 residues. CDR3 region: CASGGRNNEKLFF. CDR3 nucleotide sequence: TGTGCCTCTGGAGGCCGGAATAATGAAAAACTGTTTTTT.